One and the same sample provided the 24 T cell receptor beta chains below, sequenced in a study of identical twins. A single record per CDR3 protein comes from TCRdb applying MiXCR to the 5' RACE reads. The sample records over 200,000 distinct CDR3 sequences, 6.5% being singletons. This sample also appeared in a second study, on T cells expressing NK-cell markers.

The sequencing input was CD8+ T cells sorted from blood. The receptor source for this set is a woman younger than 30 in good health.

CDR3 sequence: CASSITGLLTDTQYF. The CDR3 bases are TGTGCCAGTAGTATAACGGGACTCCTCACAGATACGCAGTATTTT. The V call is TRBV19, the J call TRBJ2-3, with a weak D call TRBD2 (6 bases). The germline CDR1 and CDR2 sequences are LNHDA and SQIVND (reference sequence). V gave up 2 bases and J gave up 2 bases, with 11 bases separating them. The CDR3 covers 15 residues.

The J gene is TRBJ2-3, the V gene TRBV11-3, with 7 bases identical to TRBD1. The CDR3 is 14 amino acids. Germline CDR1 is SGHNT and CDR2 is YENEEA. Trimming removed 5 bases from V and 8 bases from J; junction bases left unmatched: 10. This chain's CDR3 is CASSQAGTVSTQYF. The DNA of the CDR3 is TGTGCCAGCAGCCAAGCCGGGACAGTCAGTACGCAGTATTTT.

The rearrangement joins TRBV5-1 to TRBJ2-3, with D hard to call. The CDR3 is 14 amino acids. Germline assignment: CDR1 SGHRS and CDR2 YFSETQ. With 4 bases removed from V and 0 bases from J, the gap between germline ends came to 9 bases. CDR3 coding DNA: TGCGCCAGCAGCCGCCAATTAAGCACAGATACGCAGTATTTT. Its protein product is CASSRQLSTDTQYF.

The rearrangement joins TRBV10-2 to TRBJ1-2; 9 bases align to TRBD1. The germline V gene encodes CDR1 WSHSY and CDR2 SAAADI. Losses at the gene ends were 9 bases for V and 6 bases for J; bases not matched to a gene: 5. The CDR3 spans 12 residues. CDR3 bases: TGCGCCAGTACCGGGACAGGGCATGGCTACACCTTC. Residues: CASTGTGHGYTF.

In its sample, this clonotype was seen a few times. The rearrangement joins TRBV15 to TRBJ1-6; D not certain. V shed 0 bases and J shed 10 bases, with 13 bases lying between them. Germline CDR1 LNHNV, CDR2 YYDKDF (reference sequence). This CDR3 has 15 residues. CDR3 residues: CATSRDRGDGSPLHF. The DNA of the CDR3 is TGTGCCACCAGCAGAGATCGGGGTGATGGGTCACCCCTCCACTTT.

The V and J genes are TRBV7-2 and TRBJ2-2; 10 bases fit TRBD2. Trimming removed 7 bases from V and 8 bases from J; junction bases left unmatched: 7. The CDR3 extends over 14 amino acids. Germline CDR1 is SGHTA and CDR2 is FQGNSA. The chain's CDR3 is CASNPLAGPGELFF. The CDR3, as DNA: TGTGCCAGCAACCCACTAGCGGGACCGGGGGAGCTGTTTTTT. Using reference TRBV7-2 and TRBJ2-2 for the parts outside the CDR3, the full variable domain is GAGVSQSPSNKVTEKGKDVELRCDPISGHTALYWYRQSLGQGLEFLIYFQGNSAPDKSGLPSDRFSAERTGGSVSTLTIQRTQQEDSAVYLCASNPLAGPGELFFGEGSRLTVL.

In this sample, this clonotype turned up a few times. The chain recombines TRBV29-1 with TRBJ2-7; tentatively, D is TRBD2 (7 bases). The CDR3 has 14 residues. The germline V gene encodes CDR1 SQVTM and CDR2 ANQGSEA. V was cut by 7 bases and J by 0 bases, with 16 bases left in between. The CDR3 sequence is CSAVGGPSSYEQYF. The CDR3 coding sequence is TGCAGCGCCGTGGGGGGGCCAAGCTCCTACGAGCAGTACTTC.

This clonotype was recorded at least ten times. The rearrangement joins TRBV11-2 to TRBJ1-2; D is possibly TRBD1 (5 bases). V lost 0 bases, J lost 6 bases, and 11 bases lay in between. This CDR3 has 14 residues. The germline V gene encodes CDR1 SGHAT and CDR2 FQNNGV. The CDR3 reads CASSLDVGGNGYTF. The CDR3 DNA follows: TGTGCCAGCAGCTTAGACGTTGGGGGGAATGGCTACACCTTC.

This clonotype was seen a few times. The V call is TRBV7-9, the J call TRBJ2-7, with D maybe TRBD1 (7 bases). In germline, CDR1 is SEHNR, CDR2 FQNEAQ (reference sequence). Trimming removed 5 bases from V and 4 bases from J, with 18 bases in between. CDR3 length: 15 amino acids. CDR3 region: CASSAAGTALYEQYF. CDR3 DNA sequence: TGTGCCAGCAGCGCCGCGGGGACAGCTTTATACGAGCAGTACTTC.

This clonotype was counted only a few times. V is TRBV30 and J is TRBJ2-7; D may be TRBD2 (5 bases). Between the trimmed V and J ends, which lost 0 bases and 0 bases, there was a span of 6 bases. The CDR3 loop spans 13 amino acids. Germline CDR1 reads GTSNPN; CDR2 reads SVGIG (reference sequence). CDR3 loop: CAWSVSGSYEQYF. The CDR3, as DNA: TGTGCCTGGAGTGTAAGCGGCTCCTACGAGCAGTACTTC.

The sample holds many counts of this clonotype. The chain employs TRBV6-5 and TRBJ1-2; weak D call: TRBD1 (6 bases). The V end was cut by 4 bases, the J end by 5 bases, with 8 bases between. From germline, CDR1 is MNHEY and CDR2 SVGAGI. The length of the CDR3 is 12 residues. This CDR3 is CASSSTGYGYTF. The CDR3 coding sequence is TGTGCCAGCAGTTCCACAGGGTATGGCTACACCTTC.

The CDR3 bases are TGTGCCAGCAGTTATGCACCGGGAGTCTTCCAAGAGACCCAGTACTTC. It is translated as CASSYAPGVFQETQYF. The rearrangement uses TRBV12-3 or TRBV12-4 and TRBJ2-5; D is possibly TRBD2 (6 bases). There are 16 residues in the CDR3. V was clipped by 4 bases and J by 1 base, with 16 bases between them.

The rearrangement uses TRBV7-9 and TRBJ2-2, with a weak D call TRBD1 (6 bases). Germline CDR1 SEHNR, CDR2 FQNEAQ (reference sequence). This CDR3 spans 16 amino acids. V was pared by 5 bases and J by 1 base, with 14 bases between. CDR3 sequence (DNA): TGTGCCAGCAGCCCTTCAGACAGGATGAACACCGGGGAGCTGTTTTTT. Protein sequence: CASSPSDRMNTGELFF.

This chain uses TRBV9 with TRBJ1-1; D is possibly TRBD1 (5 bases). Germline V gene lookup returns CDR1 SGDLS and CDR2 YYNGEE. The CDR3 consists of 16 residues. Trimming left V 7 bases short and J 0 bases short, with 19 bases between. The CDR3 region has the DNA TGTGCCAGCGGAACTCCCGCAGGGCCCTTGAACACTGAAGCTTTCTTT. It specifies CASGTPAGPLNTEAFF.

V usage is TRBV12-3 or TRBV12-4 and J usage is TRBJ2-1; D possibly corresponds to TRBD2 (5 bases). Between the trimmed V and J ends, which lost 3 bases and 6 bases, there was a span of 12 bases. The CDR3 loop spans 14 amino acids. CDR3 sequence reads: CASSFGSSGNEQFF. The CDR3 region has the DNA TGTGCCAGCAGTTTTGGGAGCTCGGGCAATGAGCAGTTCTTC.

In regard to this clonotype: The junction departs from the called germline gene at one end, perhaps through a read error. This chain uses TRBV7-9 with TRBJ1-2, with D tentatively TRBD1 (5 bases). Germline CDR1 SEHNR, CDR2 FQNEAQ (reference sequence). CDR3 length: 11 amino acids. For the CDR3, the DNA is TGTGCCAGCAGCTCTCCTAACCGGGACGCCTTC. Encoded protein: CASSSPNRDAF.

The chain couples TRBV12-3 or TRBV12-4 to TRBJ1-1, with D perhaps matching TRBD1 (6 bases). This CDR3 region has 15 residues. V lost 3 bases, J lost 5 bases, and 16 bases lay in between. The CDR3 region is CASSFGAGDLTEAFF. The DNA of the CDR3 is TGTGCCAGCAGTTTCGGGGCAGGGGATTTGACTGAAGCTTTCTTT.

The table lists this clonotype with a few counts. The chain is built from TRBV13 and TRBJ2-1; D may correspond to TRBD1 or TRBD2 (5 bases each). V lost 3 bases and J lost 5, with 11 bases in between. The CDR3 extends over 14 amino acids. The germline V gene encodes CDR1 PRHDT and CDR2 FYEKMQ (reference sequence). The CDR3 sequence: CASSFGGTNNEQFF. The CDR3 DNA reads as TGTGCCAGCAGCTTTGGGGGAACCAACAATGAGCAGTTCTTC.

This clonotype was seen more than once but under ten times. The rearrangement joins TRBV7-2 to TRBJ2-1, with a possible D match to TRBD2 (5 bases). Germline assignment: CDR1 SGHTA and CDR2 FQGNSA. V lost 2 bases to trimming and J lost 10 bases, with 18 bases between them. CDR3 size: 15 residues. The CDR3 here is CASSLTLRLAGEQFF. The DNA of the CDR3 is TGTGCCAGCAGCTTAACCCTCCGGCTAGCAGGCGAGCAGTTCTTC.

This clonotype was observed a few times. V usage is TRBV6-2 or TRBV6-3 and J usage is TRBJ2-1; D is perhaps TRBD1 (5 bases). This CDR3 has 16 residues. Germline-derived CDR1 and CDR2 are MNHEY and SVGEGT. Trimming stripped 2 bases from V and 4 bases from J, with 15 bases between. As DNA, the CDR3 is TGTGCCAGCAGTTACGAAGGGGCGGTGGGTTACAATGAGCAGTTCTTC. Translated, it gives CASSYEGAVGYNEQFF.

This clonotype was counted ten times or more. The chain carries TRBV10-3 and TRBJ1-1; a possible D gene is TRBD1 (5 bases). The V gene's germline CDR1 is ENHRY and CDR2 SYGVKD. CDR3 length: 12 amino acids. The V and J ends lost 3 bases and 6 bases respectively, with 8 bases between them. The CDR3 DNA sequence: TGTGCCATCAGTGACAGGGCCCCTGAAGCTTTCTTT. Residues: CAISDRAPEAFF.

In this sample, this clonotype turned up a few times. The rearrangement links TRBV9 to TRBJ2-1; D tentatively reads TRBD1 or TRBD2 (7 bases each). CDR1 and CDR2 from the germline V gene are SGDLS and YYNGEE. The CDR3 runs 17 residues. The V and J ends lost 0 bases and 6 bases respectively, with 19 bases between them. This CDR3 reads CASSVGGGQFLGNEQFF. The CDR3 coding sequence is TGTGCCAGCAGCGTAGGGGGGGGACAGTTTTTGGGCAATGAGCAGTTCTTC.

The rearrangement links TRBV27 to TRBJ2-1, with unresolved D. V was shortened by 3 bases and J by 0 bases, with 9 bases between the two germline ends. Germline-derived CDR1 and CDR2 are MNHEY and SMNVEV (reference sequence). The CDR3 sequence is 15 residues long. CDR3 DNA sequence: TGTGCCAGCAGTTTGATCCCGAGCTCCTACAATGAGCAGTTCTTC. Translation: CASSLIPSSYNEQFF.

The chain uses TRBV9 and TRBJ2-1; 9 nucleotides agree with TRBD2. The CDR3 is made up of 15 amino acids. Trimming at V came to 2 bases and at J to 6 bases, leaving 6 bases not matched to a gene. Germline V gene lookup returns CDR1 SGDLS and CDR2 YYNGEE. CDR3 sequence: CASSVIAGVTNEQFF. CDR3 DNA sequence: TGTGCCAGCAGCGTTATAGCGGGAGTAACCAATGAGCAGTTCTTC. The full variable domain, rest sourced from reference TRBV9 and TRBJ2-1, is DSGVTQTPKHLITATGQRVTLRCSPRSGDLSVYWYQQSLDQGLQFLIQYYNGEERAKGNILERFSAQQFPDLHSELNLSSLELGDSALYFCASSVIAGVTNEQFFGPGTRLTVL.